This entry describes one T cell receptor beta chain. Its specificity is unknown. A read error may account for a junction end that differs from germline. After template switching added a universal primer site, the resulting cDNA carried unique molecular identifiers. Via MiXCR, TCRdb re-called the 5' RACE reads, giving one row per CDR3 protein. The sample has 1.5 million to 2 million distinct CDR3 sequences, less than 35% seen once. The sample originates from a study of identical twins. Study observations and caveats: Insertion counts were lower in abundant cord blood beta clonotypes, a trend that memory repertoires did not show. Weaker excess twin sharing was observed in beta out-of-frame sequences.

Healthy Caucasians were all of the donors. Per germline, CDR1 SGHTA and CDR2 FQGNSA. This CDR3 spans 17 amino acids. This sequence was found in a newborn girl in good health. The V gene is TRBV7-2, the J gene TRBJ2-7; TRBD2 agrees at 11 bases. Sequencing used cord blood. This CDR3 is CASSTRTSGFLSYEQYF. In DNA form, the CDR3 reads TGCGCCAGCAGCACCCGGACTAGCGGGTTCCTCTCCTACGAGCAGTACTTC.